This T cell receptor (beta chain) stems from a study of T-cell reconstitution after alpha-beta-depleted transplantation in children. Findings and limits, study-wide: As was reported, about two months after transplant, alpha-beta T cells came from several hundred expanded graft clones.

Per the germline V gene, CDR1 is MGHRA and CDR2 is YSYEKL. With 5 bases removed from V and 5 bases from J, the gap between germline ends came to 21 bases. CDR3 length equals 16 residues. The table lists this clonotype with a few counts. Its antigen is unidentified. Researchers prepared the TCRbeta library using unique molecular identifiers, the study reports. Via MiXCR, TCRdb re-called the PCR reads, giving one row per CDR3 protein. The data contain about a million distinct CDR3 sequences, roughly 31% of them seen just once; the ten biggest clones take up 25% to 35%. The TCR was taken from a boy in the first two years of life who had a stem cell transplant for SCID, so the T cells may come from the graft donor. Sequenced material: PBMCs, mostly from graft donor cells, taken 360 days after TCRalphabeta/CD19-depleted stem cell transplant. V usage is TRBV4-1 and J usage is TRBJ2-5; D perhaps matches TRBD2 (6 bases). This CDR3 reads CASSLTWDRGRETQYF. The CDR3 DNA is TGCGCCAGCAGCTTGACCTGGGACCGGGGGAGGGAGACCCAGTACTTC.